This T cell receptor (beta chain) was sequenced during a study of T-cell memory formation after mild COVID-19. Using its own MiXCR run on the 5' RACE reads, TCRdb lists one record per CDR3 protein. The sample yields 300,000 to 400,000 distinct CDR3 sequences, around 28% seen once. The CDR3 runs to 16 residues. The V end lost 4 bases, the J end lost 4 bases, and 19 bases lay between the germline ends. Germline CDR1 reads SEHNR; CDR2 reads FQNEAQ (reference sequence). The chain recombines TRBV7-9 with TRBJ1-1; D might be TRBD1 (6 bases). Source material: PBMCs or a T cell subset sorted from them (not recorded which). This clonotype originated in an adult woman who had mild COVID-19 (a few samples of this study predate the infection). Cell type and time point are not known. This chain's CDR3 is CASSSLKGGVSTEAFF. The CDR3 DNA reads as TGTGCCAGCAGCTCCTTAAAGGGGGGTGTCAGCACTGAAGCTTTCTTT.